This T cell receptor beta chain was found in a study of naive CD8 T cells in extremely preterm neonates. This CDR3 region has 16 residues. The germline V gene has CDR1 SGHVS and CDR2 FQNEAQ. V shed 2 bases and J shed 3 bases, with 13 bases lying between them. As concerns this clone: What it binds is unknown.

TCRdb keeps only in-frame clones here, not all; method: immunoSEQ multiplex PCR. This repertoire shows under 6,000 clones, under 99% found once; its top ten account for around 0.58%. Points from the study as a whole: Preterm neonates had significantly lower iChao1 richness than other age groups. Preterm neonates shared more CDR3 nucleotide sequences (roughly 2.7%) than older groups. The authors flagged variable productive template counts in preterm samples.

V usage is TRBV7-8 and J usage is TRBJ2-2; tentatively, D is TRBD2 (5 bases). The TCR originated in a human donor in good health. The sequencing sample was made of naive CD8+ T cells from blood. The CDR3 region has the DNA TGTGCCAGCAGCTTAACGCTAGCCGGATACACCGGGGAGCTGTTTTTT. Its translation: CASSLTLAGYTGELFF.